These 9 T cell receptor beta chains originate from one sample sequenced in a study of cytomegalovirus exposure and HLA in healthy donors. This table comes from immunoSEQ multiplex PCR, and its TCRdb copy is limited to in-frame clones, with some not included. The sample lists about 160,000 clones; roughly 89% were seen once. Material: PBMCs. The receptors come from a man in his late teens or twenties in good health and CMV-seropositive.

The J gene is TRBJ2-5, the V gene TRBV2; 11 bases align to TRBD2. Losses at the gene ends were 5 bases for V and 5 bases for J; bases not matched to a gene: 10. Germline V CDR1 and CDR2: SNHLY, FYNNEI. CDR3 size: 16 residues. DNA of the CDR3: TGTGCCAGCAGTAACCCCCTAGCGGGAGGATCGGAGACCCAGTACTTC. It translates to CASSNPLAGGSETQYF.

The CDR3 here is CASSLERQGGNTIYF. DNA of the CDR3: TGTGCCAGCAGCTTAGAAAGACAGGGCGGAAACACCATATATTTT. The chain employs TRBV7-9 and TRBJ1-3; 7 nucleotides match TRBD1. Germline V CDR1 and CDR2: SEHNR, FQNEAQ (reference sequence). The V segment lost 1 base and the J segment 4 bases; nucleotides outside the gene matches: 4. The CDR3 has 15 residues.

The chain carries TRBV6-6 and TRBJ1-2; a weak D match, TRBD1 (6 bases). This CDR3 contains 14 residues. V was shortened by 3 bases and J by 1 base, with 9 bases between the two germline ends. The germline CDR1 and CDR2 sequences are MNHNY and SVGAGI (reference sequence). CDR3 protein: CASSYSGDNYGYTF. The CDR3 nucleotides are TGTGCCAGCAGTTATTCAGGGGATAACTATGGCTACACCTTC.

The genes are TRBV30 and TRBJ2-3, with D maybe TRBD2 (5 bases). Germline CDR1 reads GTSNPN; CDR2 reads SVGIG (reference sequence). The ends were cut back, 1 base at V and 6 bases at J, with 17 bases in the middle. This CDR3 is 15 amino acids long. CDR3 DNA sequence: TGTGCCTGGAGTGCCTACGGCGGGTGGGGTGATACGCAGTATTTT. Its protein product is CAWSAYGGWGDTQYF.

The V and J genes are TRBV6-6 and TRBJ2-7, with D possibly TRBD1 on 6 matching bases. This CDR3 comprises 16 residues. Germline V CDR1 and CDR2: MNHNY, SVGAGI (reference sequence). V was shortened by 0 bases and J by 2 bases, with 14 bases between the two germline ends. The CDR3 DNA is TGTGCCAGCAGTTACTCGGGGGCAGCGCAAACCTACGAGCAGTACTTC. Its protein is CASSYSGAAQTYEQYF.

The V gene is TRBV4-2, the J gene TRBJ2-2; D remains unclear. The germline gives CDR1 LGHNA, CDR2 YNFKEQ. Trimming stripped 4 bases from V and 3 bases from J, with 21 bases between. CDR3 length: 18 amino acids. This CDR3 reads CASSRMPKDPGYTGELFF. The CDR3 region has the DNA TGTGCCAGCAGCCGAATGCCTAAAGACCCGGGTTACACCGGGGAGCTGTTTTTT.

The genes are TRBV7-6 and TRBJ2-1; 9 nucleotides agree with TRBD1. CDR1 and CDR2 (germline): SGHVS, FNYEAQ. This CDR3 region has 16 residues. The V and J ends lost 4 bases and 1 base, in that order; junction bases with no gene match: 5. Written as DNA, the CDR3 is TGTGCCAGCAGCTCTCTCGGACAGGGGTCCTACAATGAGCAGTTCTTC. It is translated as CASSSLGQGSYNEQFF.

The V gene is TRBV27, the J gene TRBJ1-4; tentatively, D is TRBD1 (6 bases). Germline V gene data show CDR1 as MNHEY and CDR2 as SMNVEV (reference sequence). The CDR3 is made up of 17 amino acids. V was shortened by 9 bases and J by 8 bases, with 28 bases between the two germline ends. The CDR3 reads CASARQGGLRIGEKLFF. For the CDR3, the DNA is TGTGCCAGTGCCCGACAAGGGGGATTAAGAATTGGGGAAAAACTGTTTTTT.

The CDR3: CASSYRGYNEQFF. CDR3 bases: TGTGCCAGCAGCTATAGGGGTTACAATGAGCAGTTCTTC. The gene calls are TRBV7-9 and TRBJ2-1, with D perhaps TRBD1 (5 bases). CDR3 size: 13 residues. CDR1 is SEHNR and CDR2 is FQNEAQ in the germline V gene (reference sequence). Trimming left V 4 bases short and J 4 bases short, with 8 bases between.